This T cell receptor (beta chain) appears in the sequencing data of a study of T cell responses to AZD1222 COVID-19 vaccine. Study results and caveats: Clonal diversity was possibly underestimated, and white British individuals and females predominated among donors. At study baseline, merely more than 5 AZD1222 recipients were seropositive.

Using immunoSEQ multiplex PCR, the repertoire was profiled, and TCRdb retains in-frame clones only, with some absent. The repertoire has around 120,000 clones, about 92% of them found once; the top ten carry roughly 1.3%. Of note for this clone: Antigen: not known.

The germline gives CDR1 MDHEN, CDR2 SYDVKM. The CDR3 runs 14 residues. Trimming removed 5 bases at V and 8 bases at J, with 15 bases between. The sequencing here drew on peripheral blood, taken on day 0 of AZD1222 vaccination. The origin of this receptor is an adult in good health. This chain uses TRBV28 with TRBJ1-4, with D tentatively TRBD1 (6 bases). As DNA, the CDR3 is TGTGCCAGCAGTCCTGGGGACAATCGGGAAAAACTGTTTTTT. This encodes CASSPGDNREKLFF.